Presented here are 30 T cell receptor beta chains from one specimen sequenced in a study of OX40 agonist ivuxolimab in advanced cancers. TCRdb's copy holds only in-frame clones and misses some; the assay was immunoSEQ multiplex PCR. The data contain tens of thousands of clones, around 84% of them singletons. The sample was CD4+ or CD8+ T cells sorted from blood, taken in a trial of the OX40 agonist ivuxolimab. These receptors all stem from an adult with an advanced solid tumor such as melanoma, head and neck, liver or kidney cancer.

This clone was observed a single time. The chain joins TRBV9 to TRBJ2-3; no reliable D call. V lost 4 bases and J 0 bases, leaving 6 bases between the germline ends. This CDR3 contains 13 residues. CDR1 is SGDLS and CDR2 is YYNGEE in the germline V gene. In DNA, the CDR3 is TGTGCCAGCAGCCCGCACAGCACAGATACGCAGTATTTT. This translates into CASSPHSTDTQYF.

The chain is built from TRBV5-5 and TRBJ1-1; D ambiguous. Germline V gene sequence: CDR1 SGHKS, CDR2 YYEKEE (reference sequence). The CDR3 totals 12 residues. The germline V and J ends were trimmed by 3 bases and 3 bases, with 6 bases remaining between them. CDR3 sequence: CASSWGHTEAFF. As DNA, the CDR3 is TGTGCCAGCAGCTGGGGTCACACTGAAGCTTTCTTT. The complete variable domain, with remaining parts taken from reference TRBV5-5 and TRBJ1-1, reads DAGVTQSPTHLIKTRGQQVTLRCSPISGHKSVSWYQQVLGQGPQFIFQYYEKEERGRGNFPDRFSARQFPNYSSELNVNALLLGDSALYLCASSWGHTEAFFGQGTRLTVV.

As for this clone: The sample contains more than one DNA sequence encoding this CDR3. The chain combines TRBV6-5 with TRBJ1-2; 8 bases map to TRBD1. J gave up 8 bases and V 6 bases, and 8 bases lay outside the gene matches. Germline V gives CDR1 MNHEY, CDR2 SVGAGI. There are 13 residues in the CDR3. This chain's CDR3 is CASRPQGAGGYTF. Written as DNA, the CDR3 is TGTGCCAGCAGACCTCAGGGGGCGGGAGGCTACACCTTC.

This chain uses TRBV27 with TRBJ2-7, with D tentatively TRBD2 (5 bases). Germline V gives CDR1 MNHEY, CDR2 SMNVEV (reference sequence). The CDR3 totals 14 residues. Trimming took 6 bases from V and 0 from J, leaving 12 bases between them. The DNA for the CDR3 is TGTGCCAGCAGACCGGGATTAACCTCCTACGAGCAGTACTTC. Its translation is CASRPGLTSYEQYF.

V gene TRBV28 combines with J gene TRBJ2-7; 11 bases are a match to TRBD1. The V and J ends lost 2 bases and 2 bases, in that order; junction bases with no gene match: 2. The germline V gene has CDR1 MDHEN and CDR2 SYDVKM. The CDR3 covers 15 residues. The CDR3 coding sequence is TGTGCCAGCAGTTTACTGGGACAGGGGGCCTACGAGCAGTACTTC. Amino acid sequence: CASSLLGQGAYEQYF. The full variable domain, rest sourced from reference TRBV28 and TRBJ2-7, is DVKVTQSSRYLVKRTGEKVFLECVQDMDHENMFWYRQDPGLGLRLIYFSYDVKMKEKGDIPEGYSVSREKKERFSLILESASTNQTSMYLCASSLLGQGAYEQYFGPGTRLTVT.

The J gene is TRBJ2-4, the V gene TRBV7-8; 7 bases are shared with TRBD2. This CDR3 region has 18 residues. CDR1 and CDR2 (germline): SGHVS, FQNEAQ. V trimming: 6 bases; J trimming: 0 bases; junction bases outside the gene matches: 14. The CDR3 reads CASSREAGLEIAKNIQYF. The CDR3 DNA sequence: TGTGCCAGCAGTCGGGAGGCCGGACTAGAGATAGCCAAAAACATTCAGTACTTC.

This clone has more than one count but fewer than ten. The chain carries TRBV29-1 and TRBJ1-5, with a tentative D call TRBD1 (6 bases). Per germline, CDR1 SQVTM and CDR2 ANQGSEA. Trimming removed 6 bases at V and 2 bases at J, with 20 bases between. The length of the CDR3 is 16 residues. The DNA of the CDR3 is TGCAGCGTCCCTTCATGGGGGGCCCCAGGCAATCAGCCCCAGCATTTT. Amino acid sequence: CSVPSWGAPGNQPQHF.

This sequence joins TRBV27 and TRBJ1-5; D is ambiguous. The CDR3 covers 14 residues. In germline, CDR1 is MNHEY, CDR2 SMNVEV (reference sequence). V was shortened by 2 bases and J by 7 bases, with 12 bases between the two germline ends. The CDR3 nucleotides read TGTGCCAGCAGTTTAAGGCAGGTAGGGCAGCCCCAGCATTTT. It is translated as CASSLRQVGQPQHF.

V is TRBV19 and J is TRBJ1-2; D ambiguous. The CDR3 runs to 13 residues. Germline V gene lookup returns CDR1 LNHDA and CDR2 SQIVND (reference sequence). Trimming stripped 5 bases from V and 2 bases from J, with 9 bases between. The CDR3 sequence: CASSFRLNYGYTF. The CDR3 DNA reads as TGTGCCAGTAGTTTCCGGCTAAACTATGGCTACACCTTC.

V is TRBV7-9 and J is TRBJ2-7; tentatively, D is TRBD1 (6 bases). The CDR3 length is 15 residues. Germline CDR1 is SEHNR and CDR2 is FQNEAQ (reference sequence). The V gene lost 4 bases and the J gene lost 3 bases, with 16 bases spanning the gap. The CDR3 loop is CASSSGAAAGYEQYF. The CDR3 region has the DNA TGTGCCAGCAGCTCAGGGGCGGCGGCTGGCTACGAGCAGTACTTC.

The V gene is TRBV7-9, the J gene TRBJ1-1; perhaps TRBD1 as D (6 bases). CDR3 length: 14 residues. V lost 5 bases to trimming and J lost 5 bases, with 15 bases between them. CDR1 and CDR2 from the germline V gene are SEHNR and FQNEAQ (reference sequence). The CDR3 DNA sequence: TGTGCCAGCAGCGGGAGGGGGGGGAAGACTGAAGCTTTCTTT. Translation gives CASSGRGGKTEAFF. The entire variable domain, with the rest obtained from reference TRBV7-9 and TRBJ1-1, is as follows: DTGVSQNPRHKITKRGQNVTFRCDPISEHNRLYWYRQTLGQGPEFLTYFQNEAQLEKSRLLSDRFSAERPKGSFSTLEIQRTEQGDSAMYLCASSGRGGKTEAFFGQGTRLTVV.

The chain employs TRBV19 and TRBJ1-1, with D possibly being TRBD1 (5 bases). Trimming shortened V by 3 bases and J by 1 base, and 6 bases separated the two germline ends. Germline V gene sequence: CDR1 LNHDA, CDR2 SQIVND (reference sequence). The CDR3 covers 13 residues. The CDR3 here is CASSMTENTEAFF. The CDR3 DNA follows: TGTGCCAGTAGTATGACAGAGAACACTGAAGCTTTCTTT.

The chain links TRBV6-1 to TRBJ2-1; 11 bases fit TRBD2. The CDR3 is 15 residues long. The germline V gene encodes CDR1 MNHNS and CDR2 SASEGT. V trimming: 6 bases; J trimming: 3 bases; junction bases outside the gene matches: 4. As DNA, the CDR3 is TGTGCCAGCAGCATTCTAGCGGGAGGCTACAATGAGCAGTTCTTC. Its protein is CASSILAGGYNEQFF.

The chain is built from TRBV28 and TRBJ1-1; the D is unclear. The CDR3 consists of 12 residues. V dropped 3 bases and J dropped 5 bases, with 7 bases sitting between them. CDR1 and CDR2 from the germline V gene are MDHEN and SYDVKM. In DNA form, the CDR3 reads TGTGCCAGCAGTTTCCCAGGAACTGAAGCTTTCTTT. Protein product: CASSFPGTEAFF.

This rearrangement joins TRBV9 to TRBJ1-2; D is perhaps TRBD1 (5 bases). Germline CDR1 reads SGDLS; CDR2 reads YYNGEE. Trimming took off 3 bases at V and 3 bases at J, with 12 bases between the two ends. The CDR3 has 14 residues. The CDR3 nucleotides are TGTGCCAGCAGCGGATCAAGGGGCGACTATGGCTACACCTTC. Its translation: CASSGSRGDYGYTF.

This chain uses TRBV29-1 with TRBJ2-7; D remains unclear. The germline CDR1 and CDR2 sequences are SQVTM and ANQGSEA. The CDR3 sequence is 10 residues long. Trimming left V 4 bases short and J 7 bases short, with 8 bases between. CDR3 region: CSVASEEQYF. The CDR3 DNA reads TGCAGCGTTGCCAGTGAGGAGCAGTACTTC.

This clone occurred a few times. The CDR3 region has the DNA TGTGCCAGCAGCGACAATAGACCGGGACAGCAAGAGACCCAGTACTTC. Translating it yields CASSDNRPGQQETQYF. The V call is TRBV2, the J call TRBJ2-5, with 7 bases lining up with TRBD1. This CDR3 has 16 residues. Trimming took 6 bases from V and 2 from J; bases not matched to a gene: 12. Germline CDR1 SNHLY, CDR2 FYNNEI. The entire variable domain, with the rest obtained from reference TRBV2 and TRBJ2-5, is as follows: EPEVTQTPSHQVTQMGQEVILRCVPISNHLYFYWYRQILGQKVEFLVSFYNNEISEKSEIFDDQFSVERPDGSNFTLKIRSTKLEDSAMYFCASSDNRPGQQETQYFGPGTRLLVL.

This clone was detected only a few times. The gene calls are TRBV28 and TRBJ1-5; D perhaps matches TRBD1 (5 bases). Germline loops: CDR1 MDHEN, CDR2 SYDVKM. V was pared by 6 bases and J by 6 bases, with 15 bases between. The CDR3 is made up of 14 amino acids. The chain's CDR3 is CASSPGLFGQPQHF. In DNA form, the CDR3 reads TGTGCCAGCAGCCCGGGACTGTTCGGTCAGCCCCAGCATTTT. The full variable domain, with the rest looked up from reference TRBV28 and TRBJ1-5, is DVKVTQSSRYLVKRTGEKVFLECVQDMDHENMFWYRQDPGLGLRLIYFSYDVKMKEKGDIPEGYSVSREKKERFSLILESASTNQTSMYLCASSPGLFGQPQHFGDGTRLSIL.

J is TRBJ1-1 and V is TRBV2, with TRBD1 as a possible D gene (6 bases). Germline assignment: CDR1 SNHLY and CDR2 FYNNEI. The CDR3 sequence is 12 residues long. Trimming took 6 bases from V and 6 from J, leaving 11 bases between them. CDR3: CASRPDRSEAFF. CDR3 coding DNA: TGTGCCAGCAGACCTGACAGGTCTGAAGCTTTCTTT.

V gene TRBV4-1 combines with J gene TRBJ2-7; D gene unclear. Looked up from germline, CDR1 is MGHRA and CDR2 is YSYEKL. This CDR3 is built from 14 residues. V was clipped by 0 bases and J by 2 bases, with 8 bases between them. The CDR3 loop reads CASSQDRSTYEQYF. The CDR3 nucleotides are TGCGCCAGCAGCCAAGACAGGTCCACCTACGAGCAGTACTTC.

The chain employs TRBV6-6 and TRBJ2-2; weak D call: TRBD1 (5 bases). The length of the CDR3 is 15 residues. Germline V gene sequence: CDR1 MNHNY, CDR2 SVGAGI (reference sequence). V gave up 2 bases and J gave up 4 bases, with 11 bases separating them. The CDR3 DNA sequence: TGTGCCAGCAGTTACCTCCAGCAGGGCACCGGGGAGCTGTTTTTT. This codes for CASSYLQQGTGELFF.

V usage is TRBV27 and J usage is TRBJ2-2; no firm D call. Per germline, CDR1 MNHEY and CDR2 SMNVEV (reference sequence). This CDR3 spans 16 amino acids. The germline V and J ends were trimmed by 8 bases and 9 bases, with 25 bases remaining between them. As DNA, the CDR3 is TGTGCCAGCCACCACTACAAAGACGGGTTAGGCCGGGAGCTGTTTTTT. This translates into CASHHYKDGLGRELFF.

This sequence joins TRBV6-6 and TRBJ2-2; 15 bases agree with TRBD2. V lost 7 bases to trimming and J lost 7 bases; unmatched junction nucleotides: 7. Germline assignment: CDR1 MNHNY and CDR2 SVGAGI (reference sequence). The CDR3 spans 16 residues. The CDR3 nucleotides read TGTGCCAGCATCGGACTAGCGGGAGGGCCCGTCGGGGAGCTGTTTTTT. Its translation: CASIGLAGGPVGELFF.

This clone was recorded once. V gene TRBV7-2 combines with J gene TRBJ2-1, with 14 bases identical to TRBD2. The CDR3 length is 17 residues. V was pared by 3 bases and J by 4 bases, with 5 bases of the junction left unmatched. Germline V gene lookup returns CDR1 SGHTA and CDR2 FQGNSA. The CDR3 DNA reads TGTGCCAGCAGCTTCGGACTAGCGGGAGGAGATTACAATGAGCAGTTCTTC. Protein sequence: CASSFGLAGGDYNEQFF.

For the CDR3, the DNA is TGTGCCAGCAGCGTAGAAGGGGGCCCATACAATGAGCAGTTCTTC. Residues: CASSVEGGPYNEQFF. The chain links TRBV9 to TRBJ2-1, with 7 bases identical to TRBD1. The CDR3 is 15 residues long. Losses at the gene ends were 0 bases for V and 4 bases for J; bases not matched to a gene: 4. CDR1 is SGDLS, CDR2 YYNGEE, per germline.

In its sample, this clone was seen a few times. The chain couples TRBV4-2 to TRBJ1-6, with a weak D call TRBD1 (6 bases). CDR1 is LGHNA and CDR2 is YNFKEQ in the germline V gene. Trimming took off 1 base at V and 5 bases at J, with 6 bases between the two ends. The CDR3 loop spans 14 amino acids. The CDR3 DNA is TGTGCCAGCAGCCAAGCAGGGGATAATTCACCCCTCCACTTT. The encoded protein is CASSQAGDNSPLHF.

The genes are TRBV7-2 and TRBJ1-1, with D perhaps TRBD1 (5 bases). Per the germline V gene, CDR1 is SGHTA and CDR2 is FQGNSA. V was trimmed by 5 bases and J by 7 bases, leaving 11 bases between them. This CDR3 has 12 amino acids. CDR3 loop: CASSPGGNEAFF. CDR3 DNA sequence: TGTGCCAGCAGCCCCGGGGGGAATGAAGCTTTCTTT.

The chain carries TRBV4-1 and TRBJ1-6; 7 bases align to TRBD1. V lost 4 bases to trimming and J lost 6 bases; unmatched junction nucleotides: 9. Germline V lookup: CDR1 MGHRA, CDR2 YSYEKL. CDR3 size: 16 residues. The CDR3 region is CASSRENRGSNSPLHF. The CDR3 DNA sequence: TGCGCCAGCAGCCGAGAAAACAGGGGTTCTAATTCACCCCTCCACTTT.

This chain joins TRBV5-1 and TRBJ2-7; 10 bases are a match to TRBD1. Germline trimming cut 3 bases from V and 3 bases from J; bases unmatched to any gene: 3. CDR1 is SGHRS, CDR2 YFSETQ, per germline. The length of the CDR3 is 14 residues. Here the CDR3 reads CASSYGTGDYEQYF. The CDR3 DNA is TGCGCCAGCAGCTATGGGACAGGGGACTACGAGCAGTACTTC.

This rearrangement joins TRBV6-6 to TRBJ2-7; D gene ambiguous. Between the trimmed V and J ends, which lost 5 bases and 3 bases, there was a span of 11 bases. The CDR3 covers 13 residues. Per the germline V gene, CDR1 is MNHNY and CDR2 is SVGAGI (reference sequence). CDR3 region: CASSPDGFYEQYF. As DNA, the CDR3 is TGTGCCAGCAGTCCGGACGGGTTCTACGAGCAGTACTTC.